This entry lists 2 T cell receptor beta chains sequenced from one sample in a study of blood T cell repertoires in COVID-19. Assay used: immunoSEQ multiplex PCR; TCRdb lists only in-frame clones, some missing. The profile covers about 64,000 clones, with around four fifths appearing a single time and 10% to 15% taken by the ten largest. The sequencing sample was made of peripheral blood. These TCRs come from a human donor in a cohort sampled during active COVID-19.

This clone was seen just once. The chain couples TRBV5-1 to TRBJ2-7; D possibly corresponds to TRBD1 (6 bases). Germline V lookup: CDR1 SGHRS, CDR2 YFSETQ. The CDR3 consists of 16 residues. Trimming left V 3 bases short and J 7 bases short, with 23 bases between. DNA for the CDR3: TGCGCCAGCAGCTCGGGGACACAGGGAAGTCAAAGAGAGCAGTACGTC. Protein: CASSSGTQGSQREQYV.

J is TRBJ2-5 and V is TRBV12-3 or TRBV12-4; D not resolved. Trimming cost V 6 bases and J 2 bases, with 7 bases left between them. The CDR3 contains 12 residues. CDR3 sequence: CASSPVQETQYF. In DNA, the CDR3 is TGTGCCAGCAGCCCCGTACAAGAGACCCAGTACTTC.